Below, one T cell receptor beta chain is given with its context. What it recognizes is unknown. These data originate in a study of a mutant IDH1 vaccine in newly diagnosed glioma. The overall study: Patients' prior therapy spanned radiotherapy, temozolomide, or both; most underwent both. Whole-study findings and limits: Shifts in the top peripheral T cell clonotypes seemed unrelated to pseudoprogression.

Stated time point: baseline, week 1 (first vaccination visit). Treatment of the sample: pre-vaccination baseline after standard-of-care therapy. Donors had new IDH1-mutant astrocytomas of WHO grade 3 or 4 (ATRX-lost). Libraries were prepared by immunoSEQ multiplex PCR; TCRdb keeps only in-frame clonotypes and omits some of them. Of 85,000 to 100,000 clones in the sample, around 82% were seen once. The CDR3 is 16 amino acids. Germline lookup yields CDR1 SGHTA and CDR2 FQGNSA. V dropped 1 base and J dropped 2 bases, with 13 bases sitting between them. This chain joins TRBV7-2 and TRBJ2-3; tentatively, D is TRBD2 (6 bases). This clonotype was obtained from a woman between 45 and 65 years old with glioma. The specimen was PBMCs, collected from a glioma patient treated with radiotherapy, temozolomide or both. CDR3 nucleotides: TGTGCCAGCAGCTTAGGAGTTAGCGGAACCACAGATACGCAGTATTTT. Translation gives CASSLGVSGTTDTQYF.